This T cell receptor (beta chain) derives from a study of blood T cell repertoires in COVID-19. For the study at large: Collection of acute and convalescent COVID-19 samples took place in the United States, Italy and Spain.

Under the authors' procedure: Estimates of nucleated cell counts were drawn from the amplification of reference gene primers. Libraries were prepared by immunoSEQ multiplex PCR; TCRdb keeps only in-frame clonotypes and omits some of them. That table supplies the V and J calls and clone size; D and trimming were determined from the DNA. The table lists roughly 350,000 clones, about 93% of them singletons, with around 3.5% in the top ten. CDR3 length equals 16 residues. Germline V gene lookup returns CDR1 SGDLS and CDR2 YYNGEE. With 3 bases removed from V and 1 base from J, the gap between germline ends came to 13 bases.

This clonotype was sampled from a woman younger than 30 who had recovered from COVID-19. Sequenced sample: peripheral blood. The rearrangement joins TRBV9 to TRBJ2-2, with D uncertain. CDR3 DNA sequence: TGTGCCAGCAGCGAACAGCCGGCAGAGAACACCGGGGAGCTGTTTTTT. This gives the protein CASSEQPAENTGELFF.